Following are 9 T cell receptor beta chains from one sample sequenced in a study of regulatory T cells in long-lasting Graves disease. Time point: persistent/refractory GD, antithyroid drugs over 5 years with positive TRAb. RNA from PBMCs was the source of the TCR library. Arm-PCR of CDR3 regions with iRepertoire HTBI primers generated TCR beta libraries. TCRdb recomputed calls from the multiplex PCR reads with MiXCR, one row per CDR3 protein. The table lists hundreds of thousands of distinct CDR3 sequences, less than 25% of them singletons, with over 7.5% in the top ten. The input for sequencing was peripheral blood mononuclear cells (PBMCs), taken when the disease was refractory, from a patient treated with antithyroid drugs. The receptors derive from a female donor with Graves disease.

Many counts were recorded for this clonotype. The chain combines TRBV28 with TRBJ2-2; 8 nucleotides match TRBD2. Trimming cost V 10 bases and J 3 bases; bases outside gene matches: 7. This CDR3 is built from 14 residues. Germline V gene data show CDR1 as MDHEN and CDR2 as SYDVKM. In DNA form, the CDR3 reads TGTGCCATTGATAGCGGGACGTACACCGGGGAGCTGTTTTTT. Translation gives CAIDSGTYTGELFF.

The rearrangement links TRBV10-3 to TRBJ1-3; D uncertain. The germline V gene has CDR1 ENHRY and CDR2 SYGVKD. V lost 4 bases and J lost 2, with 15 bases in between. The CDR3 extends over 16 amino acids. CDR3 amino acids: CAISGQNSWTGNTIYF. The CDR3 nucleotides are TGTGCCATCAGTGGACAAAATAGTTGGACTGGAAACACCATATATTTT.

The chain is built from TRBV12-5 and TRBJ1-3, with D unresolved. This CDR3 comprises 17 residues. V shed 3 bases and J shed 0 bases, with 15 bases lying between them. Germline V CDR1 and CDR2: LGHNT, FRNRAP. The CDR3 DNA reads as TGTGCTAGTGGTTTCCTCATTCCACCGATCTCTGGAAACACCATATATTTT. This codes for CASGFLIPPISGNTIYF. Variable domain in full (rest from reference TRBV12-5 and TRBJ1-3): DARVTQTPRHKVTEMGQEVTMRCQPILGHNTVFWYRQTMMQGLELLAYFRNRAPLDDSGMPKDRFSAEMPDATLATLKIQPSEPRDSAVYFCASGFLIPPISGNTIYFGEGSWLTVV.

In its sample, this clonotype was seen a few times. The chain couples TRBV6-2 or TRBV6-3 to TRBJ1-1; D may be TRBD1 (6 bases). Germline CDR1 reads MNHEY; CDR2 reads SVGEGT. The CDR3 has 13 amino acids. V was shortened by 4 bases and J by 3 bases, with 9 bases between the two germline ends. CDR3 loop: CASSWTVDTEAFF. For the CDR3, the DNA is TGTGCCAGCAGTTGGACAGTAGACACTGAAGCTTTCTTT.

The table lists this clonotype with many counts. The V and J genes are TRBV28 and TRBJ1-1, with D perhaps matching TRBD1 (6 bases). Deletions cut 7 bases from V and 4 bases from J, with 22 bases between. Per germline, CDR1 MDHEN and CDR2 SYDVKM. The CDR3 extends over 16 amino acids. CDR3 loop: CASTIRGASGGTEAFF. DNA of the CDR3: TGTGCCAGCACCATAAGGGGGGCTTCGGGAGGCACTGAAGCTTTCTTT.

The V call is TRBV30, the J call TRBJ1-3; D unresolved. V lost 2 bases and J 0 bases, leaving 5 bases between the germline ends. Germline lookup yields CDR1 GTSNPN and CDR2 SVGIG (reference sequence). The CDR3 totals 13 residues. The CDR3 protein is CAWSWSSGNTIYF. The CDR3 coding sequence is TGTGCCTGGAGTTGGTCCTCTGGAAACACCATATATTTT. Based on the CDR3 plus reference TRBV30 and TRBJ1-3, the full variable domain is SQTIHQWPATLVQPVGSPLSLECTVEGTSNPNLYWYRQAAGRGLQLLFYSVGIGQISSEVPQNLSASRPQDRQFILSSKKLLLSDSGFYLCAWSWSSGNTIYFGEGSWLTVV.

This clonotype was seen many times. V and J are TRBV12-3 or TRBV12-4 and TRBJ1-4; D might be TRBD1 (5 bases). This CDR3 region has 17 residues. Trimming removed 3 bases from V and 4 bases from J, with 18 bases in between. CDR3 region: CASSFALTDELNEKLFF. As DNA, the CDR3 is TGTGCCAGCAGTTTCGCCTTGACAGACGAACTTAATGAAAAACTGTTTTTT.

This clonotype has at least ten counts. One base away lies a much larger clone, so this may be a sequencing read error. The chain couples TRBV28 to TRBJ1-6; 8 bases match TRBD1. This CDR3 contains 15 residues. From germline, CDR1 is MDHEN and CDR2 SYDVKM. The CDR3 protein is CASSPSTGGNPPLHF. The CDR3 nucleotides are TGTGCCAGCAGCCCCAGCACAGGGGGTAATCCACCCCTCCACTTT.

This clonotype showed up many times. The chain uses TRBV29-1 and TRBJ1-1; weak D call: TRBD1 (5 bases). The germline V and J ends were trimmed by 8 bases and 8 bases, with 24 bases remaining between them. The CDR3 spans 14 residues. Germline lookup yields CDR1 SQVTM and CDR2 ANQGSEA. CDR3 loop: CSTISGTAGEEAFF. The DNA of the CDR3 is TGCAGCACTATCTCCGGGACCGCGGGGGAGGAAGCTTTCTTT.